The clone carrying this TCR beta chain was seen just once. What it binds is not known. These data come from a study of T cell responses to AZD1222 COVID-19 vaccine. Overall study context: Timing groups of about 4 and about 12 weeks for second doses were pooled. Study-wide findings and caveats: Recipients of two AZD1222 doses showed rising Spike-specific TCR breadth and depth. At study baseline, merely roughly 6 AZD1222 recipients were seropositive.

V was trimmed by 5 bases and J by 5 bases, leaving 15 bases between them. Germline CDR1 is MNHEY and CDR2 is SMNVEV (reference sequence). CDR3 length: 14 amino acids. The repertoire was sequenced with immunoSEQ multiplex PCR; TCRdb's copy has only in-frame clones and lacks some. The data contain roughly 120,000 clones, 85% to 90% of them singletons. This sequence was found in an adult in good health. Sequences were derived from peripheral blood, sampled on day 0 of AZD1222 vaccination. The genes are TRBV27 and TRBJ1-2; D is ambiguous. The CDR3 reads CASSPSGGSYGYTF. As DNA, the CDR3 is TGTGCCAGCAGTCCAAGCGGCGGAAGTTATGGCTACACCTTC.